Listed below are T cell receptor beta chains from one sample, sequenced in a study of cytomegalovirus exposure and HLA in healthy donors. Using immunoSEQ multiplex PCR, the repertoire was profiled, and TCRdb retains in-frame clones only, with some absent. The data contain approximately 160,000 clones, 80% to 90% of them seen just once; the ten biggest clones take up approximately 0.8%. The sample was PBMCs. The receptors were sampled from a woman in her late teens or twenties in good health and CMV-seronegative. Each CDR3 is given with its conserved first and last residue. A D gene is named only where the DNA matches it firmly. Some rows mark clone size as missing; the rest say once, few, many or name a class of expanded clone.

TRBD1	TRBV7-2	NA	TRBJ2-7	CASSSQGASEQYF	TGTGCCAGCAGCTCCCAGGGGGCGAGCGAGCAGTACTTC
NA	TRBV9	few	TRBJ2-2	CASSALGGGELFF	TGTGCCAGCAGCGCCCTAGGTGGCGGGGAGCTGTTTTTT
NA	TRBV5-6	NA	TRBJ2-1	CASSSGDEQFF	TGTGCCAGCAGCAGCGGCGATGAGCAGTTCTTC
NA	TRBV5-1	NA	TRBJ2-3	CASSVSRDTQYF	TGCGCCAGCAGCGTGTCGCGGGATACGCAGTATTTT
NA	TRBV9	NA	TRBJ2-3	CASSVQSGSTDTQYF	TGTGCCAGCAGCGTACAAAGCGGTAGCACAGATACGCAGTATTTT
NA	TRBV19	NA	TRBJ1-2	CASKDTNYGYTF	TGTGCCAGTAAAGACACCAACTATGGCTACACCTTC
NA	TRBV5-1	few	TRBJ2-1	CASSLADRYNEQFF	TGCGCCAGCAGCTTGGCCGACAGGTACAATGAGCAGTTCTTC
NA	TRBV5-4	NA	TRBJ2-1	CASSLPAGSYNEQFF	TGTGCCAGCAGCCTCCCGGCGGGGTCCTACAATGAGCAGTTCTTC
TRBD1	TRBV7-9	NA	TRBJ2-5	CASSLSQGVETQYF	TGTGCCAGCAGCTTAAGTCAGGGGGTCGAGACCCAGTACTTC
NA	TRBV15	NA	TRBJ1-5	CATSRPTGDQPQHF	TGTGCCACCAGCAGACCTACAGGAGATCAGCCCCAGCATTTT
TRBD2	TRBV2	NA	TRBJ2-7	CASSAGLAVLQYF	TGTGCCAGCAGCGCGGGACTAGCGGTCCTGCAGTACTTC
NA	TRBV5-6	few	TRBJ2-7	CASSYRDEQYF	TGTGCCAGCAGTTACAGGGACGAGCAGTACTTC
TRBD1	TRBV30	NA	TRBJ1-4	CAWSSGTANEKLFF	TGTGCCTGGAGTTCCGGGACAGCTAATGAAAAACTGTTTTTT
TRBD2	TRBV7-3	NA	TRBJ2-1	CASSLLAGGHVEQFF	TGTGCCAGCAGCTTACTAGCGGGAGGGCACGTTGAGCAGTTCTTC
NA	TRBV5-1	NA	TRBJ2-2	CASSLQATLTGELFF	TGCGCCAGCAGCTTGCAGGCGACCCTCACCGGGGAGCTGTTTTTT
NA	TRBV7-2	NA	TRBJ2-3	CASSLGGIMADTQYF	TGTGCCAGCAGCTTAGGCGGGATAATGGCAGATACGCAGTATTTT
TRBD1	TRBV5-4	NA	TRBJ2-1	CASRWGQGNEQFF	TGTGCCAGCAGATGGGGACAGGGCAATGAGCAGTTCTTC
TRBD1	TRBV5-1	NA	TRBJ1-1	CAGSLDPGGWTEAFF	TGCGCCGGCAGCTTGGATCCAGGGGGCTGGACTGAAGCTTTCTTT
NA	TRBV2	NA	TRBJ1-2	CASSVVAGYGYTF	TGTGCCAGCAGTGTTGTTGCAGGGTATGGCTACACCTTC
TRBD1	TRBV18	NA	TRBJ1-1	CASSLPGQKAFF	TGTGCCAGCTCACTACCGGGACAGAAAGCTTTCTTT
NA	TRBV6-5	NA	TRBJ2-1	CASSTQSSYNEQFF	TGTGCCAGCAGTACACAAAGCTCCTACAATGAGCAGTTCTTC
TRBD2	TRBV25-1	NA	TRBJ2-3	CASSARLAGPTDTQYF	TGTGCCAGCAGTGCTCGACTAGCGGGTCCTACAGATACGCAGTATTTT
TRBD2	TRBV4-2	NA	TRBJ2-2	CASSQDWLAGGRGELFF	TGTGCCAGCAGCCAAGATTGGCTAGCGGGAGGTCGCGGGGAGCTGTTTTTT
NA	TRBV30	NA	TRBJ2-3	CAWNYVDTQYF	TGTGCCTGGAATTATGTGGATACGCAGTATTTT
TRBD1	TRBV27	NA	TRBJ2-7	CASSFGRGRSYEQYF	TGTGCCAGCAGTTTTGGTAGGGGGCGTTCCTACGAGCAGTACTTC
NA	TRBV6-5	once	TRBJ2-7	CASSSNYEQYF	TGTGCCAGCAGTTCAAACTACGAGCAGTACTTC
TRBD2	TRBV4-3	NA	TRBJ2-3	CASSPRAGVGTDTQYF	TGCGCCAGCAGCCCCAGAGCGGGAGTGGGGACAGATACGCAGTATTTT
NA	TRBV6-1	NA	TRBJ2-1	CASNPGGDSDEQFF	TGTGCCAGCAATCCGGGTGGTGATAGTGATGAGCAGTTCTTC
NA	TRBV14	few	TRBJ2-1	CASSQGASAYEQFF	TGTGCCAGCAGCCAAGGGGCTAGCGCCTATGAGCAGTTCTTC
NA	TRBV5-6	NA	TRBJ1-3	CASERQNSGNTIYF	TGTGCCAGCGAGAGACAGAACTCTGGAAACACCATATATTTT
TRBD2	TRBV25-1	NA	TRBJ2-7	CASSPGLAGPSYEQYF	TGTGCCAGCAGTCCGGGACTAGCGGGACCTTCCTACGAGCAGTACTTC
TRBD2	TRBV27	NA	TRBJ2-7	CASRYGLAGGPSEQYF	TGTGCCAGCAGGTATGGCCTAGCGGGAGGGCCTTCCGAGCAGTACTTC
NA	TRBV11-3	NA	TRBJ2-1	CASSLVVGGSYNEQFF	TGTGCCAGCAGCTTAGTTGTGGGAGGATCCTACAATGAGCAGTTCTTC
NA	TRBV7-8	NA	TRBJ2-7	CASSVAGGIYEQYF	TGTGCCAGCAGCGTGGCAGGGGGGATCTACGAGCAGTACTTC
TRBD1	TRBV9	NA	TRBJ1-2	CASSVGGQGVGYTF	TGTGCCAGCAGCGTGGGGGGACAGGGGGTTGGCTACACCTTC
TRBD1	TRBV2	NA	TRBJ2-7	CASRAGTGVRGEQYF	TGTGCCAGCAGGGCCGGGACAGGCGTCAGAGGCGAGCAGTACTTC
NA	TRBV5-5	NA	TRBJ2-1	CASSLSGGTRGNEQFF	TGTGCCAGCAGCTTATCAGGGGGGACTAGAGGCAATGAGCAGTTCTTC
NA	TRBV10-1	NA	TRBJ2-6	CASNGLLQPSGANVLTF	TGCGCCAGCAACGGACTACTACAACCCTCTGGGGCCAACGTCCTGACTTTC
NA	TRBV4-1	NA	TRBJ2-3	CASSQGIEQGASTDTQYF	TGCGCCAGCAGCCAAGGGATCGAACAGGGCGCTAGCACAGATACGCAGTATTTT
TRBD1	TRBV7-9	NA	TRBJ2-7	CASSSETGQGYQREQYF	TGTGCCAGCAGCTCAGAAACCGGACAGGGCTACCAGCGCGAGCAGTACTTC
NA	TRBV5-6	NA	TRBJ2-5	CASSLGPGWGVQETQYF	TGTGCCAGCAGCTTGGGGCCCGGTTGGGGAGTACAAGAGACCCAGTACTTC
TRBD1	TRBV13	NA	TRBJ1-1	CASSSSDRVGAFF	TGTGCCAGCAGCTCCTCCGACAGGGTCGGAGCTTTCTTT